The next 10 T cell receptor beta chains were all read from a single sample in a study of T cell responses to AZD1222 COVID-19 vaccine. The method was immunoSEQ multiplex PCR; TCRdb's version includes in-frame clones alone and lacks a portion of them. The data hold over 100,000 clones, with approximately 93% observed a single time. The source material was peripheral blood, sampled on day 0 of AZD1222 vaccination. These receptors were obtained from an adult in good health.

V is TRBV19 and J is TRBJ2-6; tentatively, D is TRBD1 or TRBD2 (5 bases each). Deletions cut 7 bases from V and 4 bases from J, with 17 bases between. CDR1 and CDR2 (germline): LNHDA, SQIVND (reference sequence). There are 16 residues in the CDR3. The CDR3 protein is CASKSGRGTGANVLTF. CDR3 DNA sequence: TGTGCCAGTAAATCAGGGAGAGGTACCGGGGCCAACGTCCTGACTTTC.

The rearrangement joins TRBV2 to TRBJ1-1, with D perhaps TRBD1 (5 bases). V lost 7 bases and J lost 1, with 10 bases in between. This CDR3 has 13 amino acids. Germline CDR1 and CDR2: SNHLY and FYNNEI. The CDR3, as DNA: TGTGCCAGCAACGGCGACAGGAACACTGAAGCTTTCTTT. It codes for CASNGDRNTEAFF.

The chain carries TRBV25-1 and TRBJ1-1; the match to TRBD1 covers 7 bases. After removal of 8 bases from V and 0 bases from J, the junction contained 6 bases not matched to a gene. The CDR3 spans 14 residues. Germline lookup yields CDR1 MGHDK and CDR2 SYGVNS. As DNA, the CDR3 is TGTGCCAGCGCGGGGACAGTCATGAACACTGAAGCTTTCTTT. It encodes CASAGTVMNTEAFF. The full variable domain, with the rest looked up from reference TRBV25-1 and TRBJ1-1, is EADIYQTPRYLVIGTGKKITLECSQTMGHDKMYWYQQDPGMELHLIHYSYGVNSTEKGDLSSESTVSRIRTEHFPLTLESARPSHTSQYLCASAGTVMNTEAFFGQGTRLTVV.

The chain is built from TRBV7-2 and TRBJ2-1; possible D gene TRBD2, 6 bases. The CDR3 is made up of 16 amino acids. Per germline, CDR1 SGHTA and CDR2 FQGNSA. Trimming stripped 6 bases from V and 4 bases from J, with 19 bases between. The CDR3 region is CASSPKIGTPYNEQFF. The DNA for the CDR3 is TGTGCCAGCAGTCCAAAGATCGGGACTCCATACAATGAGCAGTTCTTC.

The V call is TRBV5-1, the J call TRBJ2-7; D unclear. Germline V gene lookup returns CDR1 SGHRS and CDR2 YFSETQ. Deletions cut 2 bases from V and 3 bases from J, with 3 bases between. This CDR3 spans 11 amino acids. The CDR3 protein is CASSLNYEQYF. DNA of the CDR3: TGCGCCAGCAGCTTAAACTACGAGCAGTACTTC. Based on the CDR3 plus reference TRBV5-1 and TRBJ2-7, the full variable domain is KAGVTQTPRYLIKTRGQQVTLSCSPISGHRSVSWYQQTPGQGLQFLFEYFSETQRNKGNFPGRFSGRQFSNSRSEMNVSTLELGDSALYLCASSLNYEQYFGPGTRLTVT.

Here the CDR3 reads CASSLSDEDYHEQYF. CDR3 DNA: TGTGCCAGCAGCTTATCGGACGAAGATTATCACGAGCAGTACTTC. V and J are TRBV7-2 and TRBJ2-7; D gene unclear. V was pared by 2 bases and J by 5 bases, with 16 bases between. The CDR3 has 15 residues. Germline values: CDR1 SGHTA, CDR2 FQGNSA.

The J gene is TRBJ1-5, the V gene TRBV9, with TRBD1 as a possible D gene (5 bases). V gave up 3 bases and J gave up 6 bases, with 13 bases separating them. The CDR3 runs 14 residues. The germline CDR1 and CDR2 sequences are SGDLS and YYNGEE. The DNA for the CDR3 is TGTGCCAGCAGCGACCCAGGGATCCGTCAGCCCCAGCATTTT. Its translation: CASSDPGIRQPQHF.

There are a few counts of this clone. This chain links TRBV7-2 with TRBJ2-3; weak D call: TRBD1 (5 bases). This CDR3 region has 17 residues. With 6 bases removed from V and 1 base from J, the gap between germline ends came to 20 bases. Germline V lookup: CDR1 SGHTA, CDR2 FQGNSA. In DNA, the CDR3 is TGTGCCAGCAGATGGGGCGCAACAGTAGCCGGCACAGATACGCAGTATTTT. Protein sequence: CASRWGATVAGTDTQYF.

The gene calls are TRBV18 and TRBJ1-4; no clear D gene. Germline V gene lookup returns CDR1 KGHSH and CDR2 LQKENI. Trimming removed 6 bases at V and 8 bases at J, with 16 bases between. The CDR3 length is 14 residues. CDR3 sequence reads: CASSPSLTKEKLFF. The CDR3 bases are TGTGCCAGCTCCCCCAGCCTAACGAAGGAAAAACTGTTTTTT.

The chain joins TRBV9 to TRBJ2-3; 13 positions match TRBD2. Germline CDR1 and CDR2: SGDLS and YYNGEE. The CDR3 length is 18 residues. Trimming removed 0 bases from V and 6 bases from J; junction bases left unmatched: 10. The CDR3: CASSVAPGGTSGMDTQYF. CDR3 coding DNA: TGTGCCAGCAGCGTAGCACCCGGGGGGACTAGCGGGATGGATACGCAGTATTTT.